This TCR beta chain was sequenced for a study of shared clonotypes between healthy human individuals. As for the study in general: Aged 18 to 49, the donors were a couple of women and a few men. Broader study findings: The low donor count limited represented genetic and exposure-history diversity.

To note about this clone: The antigen remains unidentified.

Each cell subset's genomic DNA was divided evenly among several immunoSEQ plates. On ten immunoSEQ deep assay plates, unsorted PBMC DNA was sequenced. Profiling relied on immunoSEQ multiplex PCR, and the TCRdb table lists in-frame clones only, not all of them. The repertoire consists of some 500,000 clones, with around three quarters occurring once and the leading ten covering less than 15%. This sequence was found in a woman between 35 and 50 years old in good health. Some clones in this sample may be carry-over from other donors' samples. The sequenced sample was PBMCs.

The CDR3 DNA follows: TGCAGCGTTTTTGCGGGGCCCCGTAGCTCCTACGAGCAGTACTTC. Protein product: CSVFAGPRSSYEQYF. The chain combines TRBV29-1 with TRBJ2-7; D might be TRBD2 (6 bases). V lost 5 bases and J 0 bases, leaving 17 bases between the germline ends. From germline, CDR1 is SQVTM and CDR2 ANQGSEA. This CDR3 has 15 amino acids.